This TCR beta chain came from a study of cytomegalovirus exposure and HLA in healthy donors. Germline lookup yields CDR1 SGHNT and CDR2 YYREEE (reference sequence). The CDR3 contains 17 residues. The V end lost 4 bases, the J end lost 0 bases, and 17 bases lay between the germline ends. In the PCR, 60 Vbeta and 13 Jbeta primers were used. Sequenced by immunoSEQ multiplex PCR; TCRdb stores in-frame clones only, minus some. The repertoire holds 150,000 to 200,000 clones, with over 70% as singletons. Findings and limits, study-wide: Trimming of TCR beta V- and J-genes showed a link, identified in a later analysis, to a missense DCLRE1C variant.

This clone was found once. Its antigen is unidentified. The sample consisted of PBMCs. The clonotype originates from a woman aged 25 to 39 in good health and CMV-seropositive. The chain is built from TRBV5-4 and TRBJ1-3; D unclear. CDR3 in DNA: TGTGCCAGCAGCCGCGTGCGGCGAGGGATCTCTGGAAACACCATATATTTT. Translating gives CASSRVRRGISGNTIYF.